The TCR beta chain under discussion was sequenced for a study of blood T cells in healthy people across ages. A second PCR, run for roughly 7 to 12 cycles, used a sample-barcoded 5' primer plus a J-beta primer mix. TCRdb fed the 5' RACE reads into MiXCR, producing one record per CDR3 protein. This sample has some 1.5 million distinct CDR3 sequences, with 28% found just once. Germline-derived CDR1 and CDR2 are MGHRA and YSYEKL. Trimming removed 4 bases from V and 5 bases from J; junction bases left unmatched: 6. This CDR3 region has 16 residues. Of note for this clonotype: Its specificity is unknown.

General study results and limits: Bulk PBMC profiling left naive and antigen-experienced comparisons inconclusive. TCR beta diversity tracked closely with naive T cell percentage.

The rearrangement joins TRBV4-1 to TRBJ2-1; 12 bases match TRBD2. The sample taken for sequencing was blood. This sequence originates from a woman aged 30 to 39 in good health. The CDR3 loop is CASSLQTSGGHNEQFF. Written as DNA, the CDR3 is TGCGCCAGCAGCCTCCAGACTAGCGGGGGACACAATGAGCAGTTCTTC.